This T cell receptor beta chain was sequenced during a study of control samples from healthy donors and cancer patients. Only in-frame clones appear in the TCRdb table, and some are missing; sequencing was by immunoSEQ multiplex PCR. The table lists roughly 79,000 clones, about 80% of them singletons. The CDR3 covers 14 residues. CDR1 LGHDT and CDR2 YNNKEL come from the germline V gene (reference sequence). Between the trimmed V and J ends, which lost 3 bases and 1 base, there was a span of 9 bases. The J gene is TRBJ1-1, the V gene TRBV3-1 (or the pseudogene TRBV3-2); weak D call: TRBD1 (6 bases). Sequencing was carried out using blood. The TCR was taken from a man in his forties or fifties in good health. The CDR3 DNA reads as TGTGCCAGCAGCCACACAGGGTCGAACACTGAAGCTTTCTTT. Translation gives CASSHTGSNTEAFF.